This T cell receptor (beta chain) comes out of a study of T cells in Graves' hyperthyroidism and ophthalmopathy. Overall study findings and caveats: Prediction of ophthalmopathy progression came a median roughly 7.1 months pre-onset. Blood shared most expanded thyroid clonotypes above 0.001.

Deletions cut 3 bases from V and 9 bases from J, with 6 bases between. This CDR3 is 12 amino acids long. This clonotype appeared many times. What it binds is not known. Clinicians diagnosed patients from clinical symptoms, serum thyroxine and TRAb, thyroid ultrasound and orbital computed tomography. Fresh peripheral blood, around 9.5 ml, yielded the PBMCs. TCR beta CDR3 regions were amplified from RNA transcripts. Researchers ran a first-round RT-PCR on the TCR CDR3 using the HTBI primer set. In TCRdb, the multiplex PCR reads were re-called with MiXCR into one record per CDR3 protein. The sample has approximately 400,000 distinct CDR3 sequences, approximately 14% seen once.

The chain has TRBV12-3 or TRBV12-4 and TRBJ1-6; D is ambiguous. The sample was blood. The TCR was taken from a woman between 18 and 29 years old with Graves' hyperthyroidism. As DNA, the CDR3 is TGTGCCAGCAGTTTTACGAGTTCACCCCTCCACTTT. Its translation is CASSFTSSPLHF.